The rows below give T cell receptor beta chains drawn from one sample of a study of blood T cell repertoires in COVID-19. The data were produced by immunoSEQ multiplex PCR, yet TCRdb's version contains in-frame clones alone and is incomplete. The profile shows about 46,000 clones, more than 75% of them singletons. Sequencing used peripheral blood. These receptor sequences come from a man aged 55-75 years with active or convalescent COVID-19. CDR3s include the opening cysteine and the closing phenylalanine or tryptophan. D genes are given only for firm matches. The size field is filled for only some rows; it gives once, few, many or a size class.

CDR3 protein,CDR3 DNA,clone size,J gene,D gene,V gene
CASSFRTESSYEQYF,TGTGCCAGCAGTTTCCGGACAGAGAGCTCCTACGAGCAGTACTTC,-,TRBJ2-7,-,TRBV11-1
CASSPDRVRSEAFF,TGTGCCAGTAGTCCGGACAGGGTAAGGTCTGAAGCTTTCTTT,-,TRBJ1-1,TRBD1,TRBV19
CASSSTGYGEKLFF,TGTGCCAGCAGCTCGACAGGGTATGGTGAAAAACTGTTTTTT,-,TRBJ1-4,TRBD1,TRBV5-6
CASSLPSPLHF,TGCGCCAGCAGCTTGCCGTCACCCCTCCACTTT,once,TRBJ1-6,-,TRBV5-1
CATSDNTGNSNQPQHF,TGTGCCACCAGTGACAACACAGGGAATAGCAATCAGCCCCAGCATTTT,-,TRBJ1-5,-,TRBV24-1
CASSQVGQGARGYTF,TGCGCCAGCAGCCAGGTGGGACAGGGGGCGCGGGGCTACACCTTC,-,TRBJ1-2,TRBD1,TRBV4-3
CASSNNRGGYGFTF,TGTGCCAGCAGCAATAACCGAGGGGGCTATGGCTTCACCTTC,-,TRBJ1-2,TRBD1,TRBV7-8
CASSTRRSGEEAFF,TGTGCCAGCAGCACTAGAAGAAGCGGAGAAGAAGCTTTCTTT,-,TRBJ1-1,-,TRBV11-2
CASSIGTGAGQPQHF,TGTGCCAGTAGTATAGGGACAGGGGCAGGGCAGCCCCAGCATTTT,-,TRBJ1-5,TRBD1,TRBV19
CASSDYRDRGSGELFF,TGTGCCAGCAGCGACTACCGGGACAGGGGTAGCGGGGAGCTGTTTTTT,-,TRBJ2-2,TRBD1,TRBV9
CAISARGTSTDTQYF,TGTGCCATCAGTGCCCGGGGGACTAGCACAGATACGCAGTATTTT,-,TRBJ2-3,-,TRBV10-3
CASSRQVWGSPLHF,TGTGCCAGCAGCAGACAGGTATGGGGTTCACCCCTCCACTTT,-,TRBJ1-6,-,TRBV21-1
CASSLEVGYTF,TGTGCCAGCAGCCTGGAGGTGGGCTACACCTTC,-,TRBJ1-2,-,TRBV7-9
CASSLGNRVPNTEAFF,TGCGCCAGCAGCTTGGGGAACAGGGTCCCGAACACTGAAGCTTTCTTT,-,TRBJ1-1,-,TRBV5-1
CASSAAGADTEAFF,TGTGCCAGCTCAGCGGCAGGGGCCGACACTGAAGCTTTCTTT,-,TRBJ1-1,-,TRBV18